The 10 T cell receptor beta chains listed next were all sequenced from one sample in a study of PD-L1 blockade in urothelial cancer. Time point denoted: peripheral blood 6 weeks after treatment start. Sequencing was performed with immunoSEQ multiplex PCR; in TCRdb, only in-frame clones are kept and a portion is missing. The data show 31,000 or so clones, about nine tenths seen once. The sequences come from PBMCs, collected around atezolizumab (anti-PD-L1) treatment. Source of these receptors: a man older than 75 with urothelial cancer.

The J gene is TRBJ2-2, the V gene TRBV29-1; no firm D call. This CDR3 comprises 13 residues. The V end was cut by 4 bases, the J end by 2 bases, with 8 bases between. CDR1 and CDR2 from the germline V gene are SQVTM and ANQGSEA. The CDR3 DNA reads TGCAGCGTTGCCGTCCCCAACACCGGGGAGCTGTTTTTT. It yields the protein CSVAVPNTGELFF.

CDR3 amino acids: CASSLGLAGTDTQYF. As DNA, the CDR3 is TGTGCCAGCAGTCTTGGACTAGCGGGGACAGATACGCAGTATTTT. This chain links TRBV2 with TRBJ2-3; 12 nucleotides match TRBD2. Germline-derived CDR1 and CDR2 are SNHLY and FYNNEI. The CDR3 has 15 amino acids. Trimming cost V 5 bases and J 3 bases; bases outside gene matches: 3.

The sample holds one count of this clone. The chain carries TRBV19 and TRBJ2-2, with 9 bases matching TRBD2. The length of the CDR3 is 17 residues. CDR1 LNHDA and CDR2 SQIVND come from the germline V gene (reference sequence). The V and J ends lost 6 bases and 4 bases, in that order; junction bases with no gene match: 12. CDR3 residues: CASRAPGLARGTGELFF. The CDR3 bases are TGTGCCAGTAGGGCTCCGGGACTAGCCCGGGGCACCGGGGAGCTGTTTTTT.

This chain links TRBV6-5 with TRBJ2-7, with D tentatively TRBD1 (5 bases). This CDR3 has 15 amino acids. Germline V gene data show CDR1 as MNHEY and CDR2 as SVGAGI. V was cut by 5 bases and J by 4 bases, with 18 bases left in between. The CDR3 is CASSATRAGDYEQYF. The CDR3 DNA is TGTGCCAGCAGTGCCACCAGGGCAGGCGATTACGAGCAGTACTTC.

V and J are TRBV19 and TRBJ2-2, with a weak D call TRBD1 (6 bases). Per the germline V gene, CDR1 is LNHDA and CDR2 is SQIVND (reference sequence). This CDR3 has 19 amino acids. The V end was cut by 6 bases, the J end by 2 bases, with 25 bases between. In DNA, the CDR3 is TGTGCCAGTAGCCCCAGAAGACCAGGGGTAAGGGGAAACACCGGGGAGCTGTTTTTT. Its protein product is CASSPRRPGVRGNTGELFF.

This rearrangement joins TRBV10-2 to TRBJ1-5; no definite D call. Trimming shortened V by 3 bases and J by 4 bases, and 7 bases separated the two germline ends. There are 13 residues in the CDR3. Germline values: CDR1 WSHSY, CDR2 SAAADI. CDR3 amino acids: CASSDGENQPQHF. The DNA for the CDR3 is TGCGCCAGCAGTGACGGGGAGAATCAGCCCCAGCATTTT.

This sequence joins TRBV5-5 and TRBJ2-7, with D perhaps matching TRBD2 (6 bases). V dropped 5 bases and J dropped 2 bases, with 11 bases sitting between them. In germline, CDR1 is SGHKS, CDR2 YYEKEE (reference sequence). The CDR3 is made up of 13 amino acids. This chain's CDR3 is CASSYGSTYEQYF. DNA of the CDR3: TGTGCCAGCAGTTACGGGAGTACCTACGAGCAGTACTTC.

The gene calls are TRBV6-1 and TRBJ1-1; D gene unclear. The CDR3 consists of 13 residues. Germline V lookup: CDR1 MNHNS, CDR2 SASEGT. V gave up 0 bases and J gave up 5 bases, with 7 bases separating them. CDR3 DNA sequence: TGTGCCAGCAGTGAAGCCCGCGGGACTGAAGCTTTCTTT. Translated: CASSEARGTEAFF.

J is TRBJ2-1 and V is TRBV5-4, with 7 bases identical to TRBD2. Germline lookup yields CDR1 SGHNT and CDR2 YYREEE (reference sequence). J was trimmed by 5 bases and V by 0 bases; bases with no gene match: 5. CDR3 length equals 15 residues. CDR3: CASSLGLAADNEQFF. The CDR3 region has the DNA TGTGCCAGCAGCTTGGGTCTAGCGGCGGACAATGAGCAGTTCTTC.

This sequence joins TRBV18 and TRBJ2-7, with D maybe TRBD1 (5 bases). V lost 2 bases and J lost 9, with 14 bases in between. CDR3 size: 13 residues. Germline CDR1 and CDR2: KGHSH and LQKENI. In DNA, the CDR3 is TGTGCCAGCTCACCAAAGGATCTAGGGGTGCAGTACTTC. This gives the protein CASSPKDLGVQYF. The whole variable domain, remainder taken from reference TRBV18 and TRBJ2-7, is NAGVMQNPRHLVRRRGQEARLRCSPMKGHSHVYWYRQLPEEGLKFMVYLQKENIIDESGMPKERFSAEFPKEGPSILRIQQVVRGDSAAYFCASSPKDLGVQYFGPGTRLTVT.